The 24 T cell receptor beta chains in this list originate from one sample, sequenced in a study of Tregs in tolerant kidney transplant recipients. The table came from immunoSEQ multiplex PCR; TCRdb's copy has only in-frame clones and leaves some out. The table has about 77,000 clones, roughly 98% seen once. The sample consisted of CD4+ T cells from blood, taken before the transplant. These receptors were collected from a human donor who received a combined kidney and bone marrow transplant.

The V gene is TRBV5-4, the J gene TRBJ2-2; no clear D gene. The CDR3 sequence is 16 residues long. Germline CDR1 SGHNT, CDR2 YYREEE (reference sequence). Between the trimmed V and J ends, which lost 6 bases and 0 bases, there was a span of 15 bases. CDR3 region: CASTSALLANTGELFF. Here the CDR3 DNA reads TGTGCCAGCACCAGTGCCCTCCTAGCGAACACCGGGGAGCTGTTTTTT.

This clone occurred once. The CDR3 reads CASSLARVQVDEQFF. The CDR3, as DNA: TGTGCCAGCAGCTTAGCCCGCGTTCAGGTCGATGAGCAGTTCTTC. The chain joins TRBV7-8 to TRBJ2-1, with D unresolved. The germline V gene encodes CDR1 SGHVS and CDR2 FQNEAQ. This CDR3 contains 15 residues. V gave up 0 bases and J gave up 8 bases, with 14 bases separating them.

The rearrangement joins TRBV7-9 to TRBJ1-3, with D perhaps TRBD1 (5 bases). There are 13 residues in the CDR3. V was cut by 5 bases and J by 6 bases, with 11 bases left in between. Germline CDR1 reads SEHNR; CDR2 reads FQNEAQ (reference sequence). CDR3 amino acids: CASSTGVANTIYF. The DNA of the CDR3 is TGTGCCAGCAGCACGGGGGTTGCAAACACCATATATTTT. Complete variable domain (other parts from reference TRBV7-9 and TRBJ1-3): DTGVSQNPRHKITKRGQNVTFRCDPISEHNRLYWYRQTLGQGPEFLTYFQNEAQLEKSRLLSDRFSAERPKGSFSTLEIQRTEQGDSAMYLCASSTGVANTIYFGEGSWLTVV.

The V and J genes are TRBV11-2 and TRBJ2-6; no definite D call. The CDR3 has 16 residues. Trimming took 7 bases from V and 0 from J, leaving 13 bases between them. CDR1 is SGHAT and CDR2 is FQNNGV in the germline V gene. The CDR3 is CASTYETGSGANVLTF. CDR3 DNA: TGTGCCAGCACCTATGAGACGGGCTCTGGGGCCAACGTCCTGACTTTC.

The chain couples TRBV29-1 to TRBJ1-1; 8 bases align to TRBD1. Trimming took 7 bases from V and 4 from J; bases not matched to a gene: 5. Germline V gives CDR1 SQVTM, CDR2 ANQGSEA. The CDR3 has 12 amino acids. CDR3 DNA: TGCAGCGCAGTAGACAGGGGCACTGAAGCTTTCTTT. As protein: CSAVDRGTEAFF. Combining the CDR3 with reference TRBV29-1 and TRBJ1-1 gives the whole variable domain SAVISQKPSRDICQRGTSLTIQCQVDSQVTMMFWYRQQPGQSLTLIATANQGSEATYESGFVIDKFPISRPNLTFSTLTVSNMSPEDSSIYLCSAVDRGTEAFFGQGTRLTVV.

This clone was observed once. This chain joins TRBV2 and TRBJ2-1, with D perhaps TRBD2 (7 bases). Germline assignment: CDR1 SNHLY and CDR2 FYNNEI. This CDR3 is 14 amino acids long. V lost 11 bases and J lost 5, with 19 bases in between. The CDR3 spells CAGGRGASHNEQFF. The CDR3 nucleotides are TGTGCCGGTGGGAGGGGGGCCAGTCACAATGAGCAGTTCTTC.

The V and J genes are TRBV2 and TRBJ2-2; 7 nucleotides match TRBD2. This CDR3 is built from 17 residues. Germline CDR1 reads SNHLY; CDR2 reads FYNNEI. J was trimmed by 7 bases and V by 6 bases; bases with no gene match: 17. The CDR3 sequence is CASRGGVSGGISGELFF. CDR3 coding DNA: TGTGCCAGCAGGGGGGGGGTCTCAGGAGGAATAAGCGGGGAGCTGTTTTTT.

The gene calls are TRBV5-1 and TRBJ2-1, with TRBD2 matching 8 bases. Germline assignment: CDR1 SGHRS and CDR2 YFSETQ. With 9 bases clipped from V and 2 bases from J, the junction kept 19 bases outside the gene matches. The length of the CDR3 is 18 residues. CDR3 nucleotide sequence: TGCGCCACCACCCCCGGGACTAGGGCAAATTTGGCCTACAATGAGCAGTTCTTC. Residues: CATTPGTRANLAYNEQFF.

V usage is TRBV11-2 and J usage is TRBJ2-2; 8 bases align to TRBD2. The V gene's germline CDR1 is SGHAT and CDR2 FQNNGV. CDR3 size: 16 residues. V gave up 8 bases and J gave up 4 bases; unmatched junction bases: 12. The CDR3 bases are TGTGCCAGCCAGGGACTAGTGTATTATGGCACCGGGGAGCTGTTTTTT. This codes for CASQGLVYYGTGELFF.

The chain employs TRBV28 and TRBJ2-7; D possibly corresponds to TRBD1 (6 bases). The CDR3 loop spans 16 amino acids. Germline loops: CDR1 MDHEN, CDR2 SYDVKM. V was trimmed by 6 bases and J by 3 bases, leaving 21 bases between them. This CDR3 is CASRGMGAGAYYEQYF. The CDR3, as DNA: TGTGCCAGCAGGGGTATGGGGGCAGGGGCTTACTACGAGCAGTACTTC.

The rearrangement links TRBV5-1 to TRBJ1-1; D perhaps matches TRBD1 (6 bases). CDR1 is SGHRS and CDR2 is YFSETQ in the germline V gene. V lost 4 bases, J lost 5 bases, and 18 bases lay in between. The CDR3 is made up of 15 amino acids. This CDR3 is CASSLKPPGDTEAFF. The CDR3, as DNA: TGCGCCAGCAGCCTAAAACCTCCAGGGGATACTGAAGCTTTCTTT.

This chain joins TRBV19 and TRBJ2-7; 7 bases are shared with TRBD2. The trim removed 3 bases at V and 3 bases at J, leaving 5 bases unmatched. The CDR3 sequence is 14 residues long. Germline CDR1 and CDR2: LNHDA and SQIVND (reference sequence). For the CDR3, the DNA is TGTGCCAGTAGTATTGGGAGGGGACTCTACGAGCAGTACTTC. Protein product: CASSIGRGLYEQYF.

The chain recombines TRBV18 with TRBJ2-3; 7 bases align to TRBD2. The germline V gene has CDR1 KGHSH and CDR2 LQKENI. CDR3 size: 15 residues. Germline trimming cut 3 bases from V and 4 bases from J; bases unmatched to any gene: 7. The CDR3 DNA is TGTGCCAGCTCACCGGGAGGGTCCGGCGCAGATACGCAGTATTTT. This codes for CASSPGGSGADTQYF.

The V call is TRBV5-4, the J call TRBJ1-1; 7 nucleotides align to TRBD1. The CDR3 spans 12 residues. Trimming took 4 bases from V and 12 from J; bases not matched to a gene: 9. Germline V gene data show CDR1 as SGHNT and CDR2 as YYREEE (reference sequence). CDR3 bases: TGTGCCAGCAGCAGTAGGGACAGTACGCCTTTCTTT. It yields the protein CASSSRDSTPFF.

This chain joins TRBV5-5 and TRBJ2-7, with D hard to call. V dropped 1 base and J dropped 0 bases, with 14 bases sitting between them. Germline CDR1 is SGHKS and CDR2 is YYEKEE (reference sequence). The CDR3 sequence is 16 residues long. The CDR3 sequence: CASSLYGVSSSYEQYF. The CDR3 DNA is TGTGCCAGCAGCTTGTATGGAGTCAGTAGCTCCTACGAGCAGTACTTC. The whole variable domain, remainder taken from reference TRBV5-5 and TRBJ2-7, is DAGVTQSPTHLIKTRGQQVTLRCSPISGHKSVSWYQQVLGQGPQFIFQYYEKEERGRGNFPDRFSARQFPNYSSELNVNALLLGDSALYLCASSLYGVSSSYEQYFGPGTRLTVT.

This chain connects TRBV7-9 to TRBJ2-7, with a possible D match to TRBD2 (5 bases). Germline V gives CDR1 SEHNR, CDR2 FQNEAQ (reference sequence). Trimming removed 8 bases from V and 2 bases from J, with 10 bases in between. This CDR3 has 12 residues. The CDR3 DNA reads as TGTGCCAGCGGTGAGGGTACCTACGAGCAGTACTTC. This translates into CASGEGTYEQYF. The full variable domain, rest sourced from reference TRBV7-9 and TRBJ2-7, is DTGVSQNPRHKITKRGQNVTFRCDPISEHNRLYWYRQTLGQGPEFLTYFQNEAQLEKSRLLSDRFSAERPKGSFSTLEIQRTEQGDSAMYLCASGEGTYEQYFGPGTRLTVT.

The V and J genes are TRBV11-2 and TRBJ1-6; the D is unclear. CDR3 length equals 15 residues. The ends were cut back, 1 base at V and 7 bases at J, with 11 bases in the middle. Per the germline V gene, CDR1 is SGHAT and CDR2 is FQNNGV. CDR3 coding DNA: TGTGCCAGCAGCTTAGCCTCCGGGGAGAATTCACCCCTCCACTTT. This sequence encodes CASSLASGENSPLHF. The full variable domain, its missing parts supplied by reference TRBV11-2 and TRBJ1-6, is EAGVAQSPRYKIIEKRQSVAFWCNPISGHATLYWYQQILGQGPKLLIQFQNNGVVDDSQLPKDRFSAERLKGVDSTLKIQPAKLEDSAVYLCASSLASGENSPLHFGNGTRLTVT.

Notes on this clone: At one of its ends the junction is not consistent with the germline gene, which may arise from a read error. This chain's CDR3 is CASSPRGSGANVLTF. The CDR3 region has the DNA TGCGCCAGCAGCCCCAGGGGTTCTGGCGCCAACGTCCTGACTTTC. This chain connects TRBV5-1 to TRBJ2-6; a possible D gene is TRBD1 (6 bases). Germline V gene sequence: CDR1 SGHRS, CDR2 YFSETQ. The CDR3 covers 15 residues. The complete variable domain, with remaining parts taken from reference TRBV5-1 and TRBJ2-6, reads KAGVTQTPRYLIKTRGQQVTLSCSPISGHRSVSWYQQTPGQGLQFLFEYFSETQRNKGNFPGRFSGRQFSNSRSEMNVSTLELGDSALYLCASSPRGSGANVLTFGAGSRLTVL.

The rearrangement uses TRBV7-2 and TRBJ2-5; the D gene is possibly TRBD2 (7 bases). With 1 base removed from V and 5 bases from J, the gap between germline ends came to 17 bases. Germline V gives CDR1 SGHTA, CDR2 FQGNSA. CDR3 length: 16 residues. The CDR3 loop reads CASSLGGGALVETQYF. The CDR3 DNA follows: TGTGCCAGCAGCTTAGGAGGGGGGGCGCTTGTGGAGACCCAGTACTTC.

The chain joins TRBV5-1 to TRBJ1-5; D is uncertain. The length of the CDR3 is 15 residues. Trimming took 0 bases from V and 1 from J, leaving 8 bases between them. Per germline, CDR1 SGHRS and CDR2 YFSETQ. The CDR3 sequence: CASSLEGSSNQPQHF. The CDR3 nucleotides are TGCGCCAGCAGCTTGGAAGGGAGCAGCAATCAGCCCCAGCATTTT.

This chain links TRBV18 with TRBJ1-1; the D is unclear. Trimming took off 2 bases at V and 1 base at J, with 8 bases between the two ends. The CDR3 runs to 14 residues. CDR1 and CDR2 (germline): KGHSH, LQKENI. The CDR3 DNA reads as TGTGCCAGCTCACCATCGCGGCAGAACACTGAAGCTTTCTTT. Protein product: CASSPSRQNTEAFF.

With respect to this clone: At one of its ends the junction is not consistent with the germline gene, which may arise from a read error. CDR3 amino acids: CASSSPQQGNSEAFF. In DNA form, the CDR3 reads TGTGCCAGCAGCTCTCCCCAACAGGGGAACTCTGAAGCTTTCTTT. This rearrangement joins TRBV5-4 to TRBJ1-1; 7 bases are shared with TRBD1. Germline CDR1 SGHNT, CDR2 YYREEE (reference sequence). This CDR3 is 15 amino acids long.

J is TRBJ2-1 and V is TRBV5-1; 10 bases fit TRBD2. The CDR3 runs to 15 residues. CDR1 SGHRS and CDR2 YFSETQ come from the germline V gene. Trimming took 2 bases from V and 9 from J; bases not matched to a gene: 8. The CDR3 region is CASSFSSGRIGEQFF. In DNA, the CDR3 is TGCGCCAGCAGCTTCTCTAGCGGGAGAATCGGTGAGCAGTTCTTC.

V and J are TRBV18 and TRBJ2-3; weak D call: TRBD1 (5 bases). Germline V gene data show CDR1 as KGHSH and CDR2 as LQKENI. The CDR3 contains 16 residues. V lost 2 bases to trimming and J lost 5 bases, with 17 bases between them. The CDR3 DNA follows: TGTGCCAGCTCACCAGTTCGTGCCAGGGTGGAAGATACGCAGTATTTT. Protein: CASSPVRARVEDTQYF.